This T cell receptor (beta chain) was identified in a study of cytomegalovirus exposure and HLA in healthy donors. Amplification used 60 Vbeta primers and 13 Jbeta primers. Here immunoSEQ multiplex PCR was the method, and the copy in TCRdb shows in-frame clones only, minus some. The table includes approximately 87,000 clones, 81% detected once. This CDR3 region has 15 residues. CDR1 and CDR2 from the germline V gene are SNHLY and FYNNEI. J lost 3 bases, V lost 3 bases, and 2 bases had no gene match. General study results and limits: A later analysis linked a missense variant in DCLRE1C to the trimming of TCR beta V and J genes.

This clone was recorded a few times. Its matching antigen is unknown. This chain links TRBV2 with TRBJ2-6; the match to TRBD2 covers 7 bases. The clonotype comes from a woman between 70 and 85 years old in good health and CMV-seropositive. Input material: PBMCs. CDR3 bases: TGTGCCAGCAGTGAGGGAGGGCTTGGGGCCAACGTCCTGACTTTC. Translating it yields CASSEGGLGANVLTF. The full variable domain, its missing parts supplied by reference TRBV2 and TRBJ2-6, is EPEVTQTPSHQVTQMGQEVILRCVPISNHLYFYWYRQILGQKVEFLVSFYNNEISEKSEIFDDQFSVERPDGSNFTLKIRSTKLEDSAMYFCASSEGGLGANVLTFGAGSRLTVL.